This TCR beta chain was profiled in a study of blood T cell repertoires in COVID-19. Across the study: Material from acute and convalescent COVID-19 was sourced from the United States, Italy and Spain.

In the study's own analysis: Reference gene primer amplification gave nucleated cell count estimates. Sequencing was performed with immunoSEQ multiplex PCR; in TCRdb, only in-frame clones are kept and a portion is missing. The V and J calls and clone size were taken over from that table, and D and trimming were inferred from the DNA. The data hold approximately 330,000 clones, with roughly 88% observed a single time. The ends lost 0 bases at V and 7 bases at J; junction bases unmatched: 10. Germline CDR1 is SGHNT and CDR2 is YYREEE (reference sequence). This CDR3 is built from 16 residues. The J gene is TRBJ2-3, the V gene TRBV5-4; 8 bases map to TRBD2. Sequencing input: peripheral blood. This TCR derives from a woman aged 45-65 years with active or convalescent COVID-19. The CDR3 here is CASSLVGSGATNTQYF. CDR3 DNA: TGTGCCAGCAGCTTGGTTGGTAGCGGGGCGACTAATACGCAGTATTTT. The full variable domain, rest sourced from reference TRBV5-4 and TRBJ2-3, is ETGVTQSPTHLIKTRGQQVTLRCSSQSGHNTVSWYQQALGQGPQFIFQYYREEENGRGNFPPRFSGLQFPNYSSELNVNALELDDSALYLCASSLVGSGATNTQYFGPGTRLTVL.